This T cell receptor beta chain was identified during a study of T cells in localized non-small cell lung cancer. Study-level results: A median about 54 of the top 100 tumor clones appeared in adjacent lung.

Comment on this clone: What it binds is unknown.

According to the study, adjacent lung free of atypia was obtained at least 2 cm from the tumor margin. Trimming cost V 5 bases and J 3 bases, with 13 bases left between them. Looked up from germline, CDR1 is LNHDA and CDR2 is SQIVND (reference sequence). There are 15 residues in the CDR3. Profiling relied on immunoSEQ multiplex PCR, and the TCRdb table lists in-frame clones only, not all of them. The table includes 1,500 to 2,000 clones, under 30% detected once. V and J are TRBV19 and TRBJ1-4, with D unresolved. The receptor was derived from an older female donor with stage I lung adenocarcinoma. The sample was normal lung tissue next to the tumor, taken before any cancer treatment. DNA of the CDR3: TGTGCCAGTAGTCGGGGAGGAGGATCTAATGAAAAACTGTTTTTT. Residues: CASSRGGGSNEKLFF.